This T cell receptor (beta chain) was profiled in a study of blood T cell repertoires in COVID-19. The table came from immunoSEQ multiplex PCR; TCRdb's copy has only in-frame clones and leaves some out. The sample carries roughly 88,000 clones, around 85% recorded once. The sample taken for sequencing was peripheral blood. The receptor's source is a woman aged 80 or over with active or convalescent COVID-19.

Written as DNA, the CDR3 is TGTGCCAGCTCACCACCGGCGGCTATGAACACTGAAGCTTTCTTT. Amino acids: CASSPPAAMNTEAFF. The V gene is TRBV18, the J gene TRBJ1-1; D gene uncertain. In germline, CDR1 is KGHSH, CDR2 LQKENI. V was cut by 0 bases and J by 0 bases, with 8 bases left in between. CDR3 length: 15 amino acids.